This passage covers 22 T cell receptor beta chains from one sample sequenced in a study of blood T cell repertoires in COVID-19. Clones were sequenced by immunoSEQ multiplex PCR, and TCRdb holds only the in-frame ones, with some missing. The top ten clones hold 10% of a sample with around 140,000 clones, more than 65% of them seen once. Specimen: peripheral blood. The receptors here all came from a man aged 55 to 70 with active or convalescent COVID-19.

The chain joins TRBV30 to TRBJ2-1; D not resolved. Germline CDR1 reads GTSNPN; CDR2 reads SVGIG (reference sequence). The CDR3 is made up of 12 amino acids. Trimming cost V 1 base and J 8 bases, with 9 bases left between them. In nucleotides, the CDR3 is TGTGCCTGGAGTGCCCCCTCTTATGAGCAGTTCTTC. Its protein is CAWSAPSYEQFF.

The V call is TRBV6-5, the J call TRBJ2-4, with D maybe TRBD1 (7 bases). Germline V gene data show CDR1 as MNHEY and CDR2 as SVGAGI. With 5 bases removed from V and 0 bases from J, the gap between germline ends came to 11 bases. This CDR3 is built from 15 residues. The CDR3 sequence: CASSNQGGAKNIQYF. CDR3 nucleotide sequence: TGTGCCAGCAGTAACCAGGGGGGAGCCAAAAACATTCAGTACTTC.

V usage is TRBV7-2 and J usage is TRBJ2-5; 13 nucleotides agree with TRBD2. Germline CDR1 SGHTA, CDR2 FQGNSA. This CDR3 comprises 17 residues. V was clipped by 0 bases and J by 5 bases; unmatched bases: 6. For the CDR3, the DNA is TGTGCCAGCAGCTTAGCCACTAGCGGGGGGGCCAGGGAGACCCAGTACTTC. Protein: CASSLATSGGARETQYF.

The rearrangement links TRBV4-3 to TRBJ2-2; perhaps TRBD2 as D (5 bases). The CDR3 has 16 amino acids. Trimming removed 0 bases from V and 1 base from J, with 9 bases in between. Germline values: CDR1 LGHNA, CDR2 YSLEER. The CDR3 region is CASSQELEVNTGELFF. In nucleotides, the CDR3 is TGCGCCAGCAGCCAAGAGTTGGAGGTGAACACCGGGGAGCTGTTTTTT.

This clone showed up just a few times. The chain uses TRBV7-2 and TRBJ1-2, with TRBD1 as a possible D gene (5 bases). Between the trimmed V and J ends, which lost 5 bases and 4 bases, there was a span of 11 bases. The CDR3 contains 13 residues. Germline CDR1 and CDR2: SGHTA and FQGNSA. This chain's CDR3 is CASSPTQVYGYTF. DNA for the CDR3: TGTGCCAGCAGCCCAACACAGGTCTATGGCTACACCTTC.

This chain joins TRBV10-1 and TRBJ1-5; tentatively, D is TRBD1 (5 bases). This CDR3 spans 13 amino acids. Germline loops: CDR1 WNHNN, CDR2 SYGVQD (reference sequence). The germline V and J ends were trimmed by 10 bases and 3 bases, with 13 bases remaining between them. The chain's CDR3 is CAKKGFSNQPQHF. CDR3 DNA: TGCGCCAAAAAGGGGTTTTCCAATCAGCCCCAGCATTTT.

This clone was counted once. This chain joins TRBV11-3 and TRBJ2-1; 7 bases fit TRBD1. Germline values: CDR1 SGHNT, CDR2 YENEEA. The ends lost 4 bases at V and 9 bases at J; junction bases unmatched: 21. The CDR3 runs 18 residues. The CDR3 DNA sequence: TGTGCCAGCAGCTCACGGCATATATTAGGGATATCAGGGGGTGAGCAGTTCTTC. Encoded protein: CASSSRHILGISGGEQFF.

V usage is TRBV10-1 and J usage is TRBJ2-1; TRBD2 matches 7 bases. The length of the CDR3 is 15 residues. V lost 5 bases to trimming and J lost 0 bases; unmatched junction nucleotides: 4. CDR1 and CDR2 from the germline V gene are WNHNN and SYGVQD (reference sequence). The CDR3: CASSSGGSSYNEQFF. As DNA, the CDR3 is TGCGCCAGCAGTTCCGGCGGGAGCTCCTACAATGAGCAGTTCTTC.

The chain uses TRBV30 and TRBJ1-1, with no clear D. V dropped 0 bases and J dropped 0 bases, with 11 bases sitting between them. Germline V gene sequence: CDR1 GTSNPN, CDR2 SVGIG (reference sequence). This CDR3 has 15 residues. CDR3 amino acids: CAWSVAGRMNTEAFF. CDR3 nucleotide sequence: TGTGCCTGGAGTGTGGCAGGAAGAATGAACACTGAAGCTTTCTTT.

This chain uses TRBV28 with TRBJ2-7, with 10 positions matching TRBD2. The CDR3 covers 15 residues. V dropped 5 bases and J dropped 4; count of bases not matched to a gene: 8. Germline loops: CDR1 MDHEN, CDR2 SYDVKM. CDR3 loop: CASSAGASGSYEQYV. For the CDR3, the DNA is TGTGCCAGCAGTGCCGGGGCTAGCGGGAGTTACGAGCAGTACGTC.

The chain combines TRBV5-1 with TRBJ2-1; 9 nucleotides line up with TRBD1. Germline V gives CDR1 SGHRS, CDR2 YFSETQ. The CDR3 covers 15 residues. After removal of 3 bases from V and 6 bases from J, the junction contained 7 bases not matched to a gene. CDR3 protein: CASSSVTGGTNEQFF. DNA of the CDR3: TGCGCCAGCAGCTCCGTGACAGGGGGTACCAATGAGCAGTTCTTC.

The rearrangement uses TRBV15 and TRBJ1-5; possibly TRBD1 for D (5 bases). This CDR3 is 17 amino acids long. Germline V CDR1 and CDR2: LNHNV, YYDKDF (reference sequence). V was shortened by 4 bases and J by 2 bases, with 18 bases between the two germline ends. The chain's CDR3 is CATSTPKGFNGNQPQHF. The CDR3 DNA reads as TGTGCCACCAGCACCCCAAAGGGGTTTAATGGCAATCAGCCCCAGCATTTT.

The J gene is TRBJ1-4, the V gene TRBV19; D is uncertain. The CDR3 has 15 residues. Germline CDR1 reads LNHDA; CDR2 reads SQIVND (reference sequence). V was pared by 7 bases and J by 5 bases, with 17 bases between. This CDR3 is CASTPLGRLNEKLFF. In nucleotides, the CDR3 is TGTGCCAGTACCCCTTTAGGGAGACTAAATGAAAAACTGTTTTTT.

The CDR3: CASRWTGTDTQYF. The CDR3 nucleotides read TGTGCCAGTAGATGGACAGGCACAGATACGCAGTATTTT. The rearrangement uses TRBV19 and TRBJ2-3, with a possible D match to TRBD1 (6 bases). CDR3 length equals 13 residues. Trimming stripped 6 bases from V and 1 base from J, with 8 bases between. From germline, CDR1 is LNHDA and CDR2 SQIVND (reference sequence).

The V gene is TRBV7-2, the J gene TRBJ2-2; possible D gene TRBD2, 6 bases. V was pared by 2 bases and J by 0 bases, with 13 bases between. Per the germline V gene, CDR1 is SGHTA and CDR2 is FQGNSA. The CDR3 is 17 amino acids. CDR3 sequence reads: CASSLMAGLANTGELFF. CDR3 sequence (DNA): TGTGCCAGCAGCTTAATGGCGGGGCTAGCGAACACCGGGGAGCTGTTTTTT.

The rearrangement joins TRBV18 to TRBJ1-4; the D gene is possibly TRBD1 (5 bases). V lost 2 bases and J 5 bases, leaving 12 bases between the germline ends. The germline V gene encodes CDR1 KGHSH and CDR2 LQKENI. The CDR3 is made up of 15 amino acids. The CDR3 protein is CASSPREGKNEKLFF. The DNA of the CDR3 is TGTGCCAGCTCACCAAGGGAGGGGAAGAATGAAAAACTGTTTTTT.

The chain has TRBV29-1 and TRBJ2-6; D uncertain. The CDR3 totals 14 residues. Trimming left V 6 bases short and J 0 bases short, with 9 bases between. In germline, CDR1 is SQVTM, CDR2 ANQGSEA. This chain's CDR3 is CSVRDTSGANVLTF. DNA for the CDR3: TGCAGCGTCCGCGACACCTCTGGGGCCAACGTCCTGACTTTC. The variable domain in full, with the rest retrieved from reference TRBV29-1 and TRBJ2-6, is SAVISQKPSRDICQRGTSLTIQCQVDSQVTMMFWYRQQPGQSLTLIATANQGSEATYESGFVIDKFPISRPNLTFSTLTVSNMSPEDSSIYLCSVRDTSGANVLTFGAGSRLTVL.

The chain joins TRBV12-3 or TRBV12-4 to TRBJ1-1, with D unclear. The V end lost 6 bases, the J end lost 6 bases, and 14 bases lay between the germline ends. The CDR3 sequence is 13 residues long. The CDR3 reads CASRKEGISEAFF. As DNA, the CDR3 is TGTGCCAGCAGGAAAGAGGGTATCTCTGAAGCTTTCTTT.

This chain uses TRBV10-3 with TRBJ1-1, with 9 bases aligning to TRBD1. V dropped 4 bases and J dropped 4; count of bases not matched to a gene: 4. CDR1 is ENHRY, CDR2 SYGVKD, per germline. This CDR3 comprises 14 residues. CDR3 bases: TGTGCCATCAGTGGATCGGACAGGGGCACTGAAGCTTTCTTT. Encoded protein: CAISGSDRGTEAFF.

The gene calls are TRBV7-8 and TRBJ2-2; 8 nucleotides line up with TRBD2. Germline-derived CDR1 and CDR2 are SGHVS and FQNEAQ. The length of the CDR3 is 18 residues. The ends lost 1 base at V and 0 bases at J; junction bases unmatched: 7. The CDR3, as DNA: TGTGCCAGCAGCTTAGGGGTACTAGCGGAAGCGAACACCGGGGAGCTGTTTTTT. As protein: CASSLGVLAEANTGELFF.

This clone was recorded a few times. The V gene is TRBV4-3, the J gene TRBJ1-2, with D perhaps matching TRBD1 (6 bases). Germline CDR1 LGHNA, CDR2 YSLEER. Deletions cut 0 bases from V and 5 bases from J, with 7 bases between. The CDR3 runs to 13 residues. CDR3: CASSQDQGYGYTF. In DNA, the CDR3 is TGCGCCAGCAGCCAAGACCAGGGGTATGGCTACACCTTC.

The CDR3 DNA reads TGTGCCAGCAGCGTGAGCACGGGGAACACTGAAGCTTTCTTT. This translates into CASSVSTGNTEAFF. V is TRBV9 and J is TRBJ1-1; D is ambiguous. The CDR3 loop spans 14 amino acids. Trimming pared 2 bases from V and 1 base from J, leaving 9 bases between. The germline gives CDR1 SGDLS, CDR2 YYNGEE.